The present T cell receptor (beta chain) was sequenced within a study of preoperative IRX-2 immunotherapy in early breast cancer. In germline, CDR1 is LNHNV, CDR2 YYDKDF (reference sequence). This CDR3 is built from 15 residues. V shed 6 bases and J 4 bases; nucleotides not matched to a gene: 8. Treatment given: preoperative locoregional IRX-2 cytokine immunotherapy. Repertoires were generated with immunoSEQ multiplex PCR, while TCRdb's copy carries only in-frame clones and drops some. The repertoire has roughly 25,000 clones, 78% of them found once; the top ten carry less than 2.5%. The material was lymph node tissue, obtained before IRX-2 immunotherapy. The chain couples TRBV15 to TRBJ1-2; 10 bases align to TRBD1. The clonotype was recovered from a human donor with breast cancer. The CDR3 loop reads CATSSGTGAGYGYTF. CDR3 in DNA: TGTGCCACCAGTTCTGGGACAGGGGCGGGCTATGGCTACACCTTC.